The 23 T cell receptor beta chains listed next were all sequenced from one sample in a study of blood T cell repertoires in COVID-19. Data came from immunoSEQ multiplex PCR; TCRdb stores just in-frame clones and leaves some out. Of approximately 200,000 clones in the sample, 85% were seen once. Sequenced: peripheral blood. The receptors derive from a man aged 35 to 55 with acute or convalescent COVID-19.

The chain links TRBV7-8 to TRBJ1-2, with TRBD1 matching 9 bases. The trim removed 4 bases at V and 4 bases at J, leaving 13 bases unmatched. Germline values: CDR1 SGHVS, CDR2 FQNEAQ. The CDR3 has 17 amino acids. The CDR3 nucleotides are TGTGCCAGCAGCTCTAGGACAGGGGCAGCGTTGAGCTATGGCTACACCTTC. Its translation: CASSSRTGAALSYGYTF.

The chain links TRBV5-1 to TRBJ1-1; perhaps TRBD1 as D (5 bases). Between the trimmed V and J ends, which lost 0 bases and 4 bases, there was a span of 10 bases. Germline lookup yields CDR1 SGHRS and CDR2 YFSETQ. CDR3 length: 14 amino acids. Here the CDR3 reads CASSLDGGATEAFF. The DNA of the CDR3 is TGCGCCAGCAGCTTGGACGGGGGAGCCACTGAAGCTTTCTTT.

The rearrangement uses TRBV13 and TRBJ2-7, with TRBD1 matching 8 bases. Germline CDR1 PRHDT, CDR2 FYEKMQ (reference sequence). This CDR3 region has 14 residues. Unmatched junction bases numbered 13, after V lost 10 bases and J lost 5 bases. The CDR3 here is CATAPTGDIHEQYF. The CDR3 nucleotides are TGTGCCACCGCGCCGACAGGGGATATCCACGAGCAGTACTTC.

This rearrangement joins TRBV5-4 to TRBJ2-5; D is unresolved. Germline V gives CDR1 SGHNT, CDR2 YYREEE (reference sequence). V lost 4 bases, J lost 2 bases, and 9 bases lay in between. There are 13 residues in the CDR3. CDR3 sequence (DNA): TGTGCCAGCAGCCATCAAGCGCAAGAGACCCAGTACTTC. Translated, it gives CASSHQAQETQYF. The whole variable domain, filled in from reference TRBV5-4 and TRBJ2-5, reads ETGVTQSPTHLIKTRGQQVTLRCSSQSGHNTVSWYQQALGQGPQFIFQYYREEENGRGNFPPRFSGLQFPNYSSELNVNALELDDSALYLCASSHQAQETQYFGPGTRLLVL.

The CDR3 region has the DNA TGTGCCAGCAGTGAAAACAGGGGCTACGAGCAGTACTTC. Amino acid sequence: CASSENRGYEQYF. V and J are TRBV6-1 and TRBJ2-7, with TRBD1 matching over 7 bases. J was trimmed by 3 bases and V by 2 bases; bases with no gene match: 1. The germline V gene has CDR1 MNHNS and CDR2 SASEGT. The CDR3 is 13 residues long.

The chain links TRBV6-2 or TRBV6-3 to TRBJ1-6; 7 positions match TRBD1. Unmatched junction bases numbered 4, after V lost 2 bases and J lost 6 bases. The CDR3 is 15 residues long. Germline CDR1 and CDR2: MNHEY and SVGEGT. The chain's CDR3 is CASSYEGQTNSPLHF. DNA of the CDR3: TGTGCCAGCAGTTACGAGGGACAGACTAATTCACCCCTCCACTTT.

The V and J genes are TRBV29-1 and TRBJ2-1, with 7 bases fitting TRBD2. Germline assignment: CDR1 SQVTM and CDR2 ANQGSEA. V shed 7 bases, J shed 4 bases, and the junction held 4 bases outside the gene matches. There are 12 residues in the CDR3. The CDR3 DNA reads TGCAGCGCCCCGGGACTATACAATGAGCAGTTCTTC. Translating gives CSAPGLYNEQFF.

The chain joins TRBV7-9 to TRBJ2-3; 8 bases are shared with TRBD2. The junction had 11 bases not matched to a gene; V was cut back by 2 bases and J by 4 bases. The CDR3 sequence is 17 residues long. Germline V gives CDR1 SEHNR, CDR2 FQNEAQ (reference sequence). The CDR3 loop is CASSLPLWTSNADTQYF. The CDR3 DNA is TGTGCCAGCAGCTTACCTCTGTGGACTAGCAACGCAGATACGCAGTATTTT.

The chain employs TRBV29-1 and TRBJ2-5; D unclear. CDR1 SQVTM and CDR2 ANQGSEA come from the germline V gene. CDR3 length: 11 residues. V was trimmed by 6 bases and J by 5 bases, leaving 10 bases between them. The CDR3 loop is CSVTSLETQYF. The CDR3 DNA sequence: TGCAGCGTGACATCCCTGGAGACCCAGTACTTC.

The J gene is TRBJ2-5, the V gene TRBV18; 8 bases agree with TRBD1. The ends lost 2 bases at V and 4 bases at J; junction bases unmatched: 0. In germline, CDR1 is KGHSH, CDR2 LQKENI. The CDR3 spans 13 residues. The CDR3 nucleotides are TGTGCCAGCTCACCAGGACAGGGAGAGACCCAGTACTTC. Its translation: CASSPGQGETQYF.

V usage is TRBV9 and J usage is TRBJ1-2; 7 bases align to TRBD1. Germline loops: CDR1 SGDLS, CDR2 YYNGEE. The V and J ends lost 2 bases and 2 bases, in that order; junction bases with no gene match: 6. The CDR3 length is 15 residues. The CDR3 here is CASSVRGQLNYGYTF. The CDR3, as DNA: TGTGCCAGCAGCGTCCGGGGACAGTTAAACTATGGCTACACCTTC.

The gene calls are TRBV3-1 (or the pseudogene TRBV3-2) and TRBJ1-6; 7 nucleotides align to TRBD1. This CDR3 contains 15 residues. Trimming at V came to 4 bases and at J to 7 bases, leaving 7 bases not matched to a gene. Germline V gene sequence: CDR1 LGHDT, CDR2 YNNKEL (reference sequence). CDR3 DNA sequence: TGTGCCAGCAGCCCTAGACAGGGACCCAATTCACCCCTCCACTTT. This gives the protein CASSPRQGPNSPLHF.

This chain connects TRBV30 to TRBJ1-2; 9 bases agree with TRBD1. Germline values: CDR1 GTSNPN, CDR2 SVGIG (reference sequence). V shed 1 base and J 8 bases; nucleotides not matched to a gene: 14. This CDR3 has 16 amino acids. The CDR3 region has the DNA TGTGCCTGGAGTGCAACGGGAACAGGGGGCCTTTGGGGCTACACCTTC. The encoded protein is CAWSATGTGGLWGYTF.

V and J are TRBV5-1 and TRBJ2-7; D is possibly TRBD1 (6 bases). The V gene lost 0 bases and the J gene lost 3 bases, with 10 bases spanning the gap. Germline CDR1 is SGHRS and CDR2 is YFSETQ. CDR3 length: 14 amino acids. This CDR3 reads CASSLDRDLYEQYF. The DNA for the CDR3 is TGCGCCAGCAGCTTGGACAGGGATCTCTACGAGCAGTACTTC.

This clone came up once. The V call is TRBV6-6, the J call TRBJ1-5, with D perhaps matching TRBD1 (5 bases). The CDR3 runs to 15 residues. Germline V lookup: CDR1 MNHNY, CDR2 SVGAGI (reference sequence). Trimming left V 0 bases short and J 5 bases short, with 11 bases between. DNA of the CDR3: TGTGCCAGCAGTTACTCAACAGGTTCCTATCAGCCCCAGCATTTT. Amino acid sequence: CASSYSTGSYQPQHF.

The rearrangement links TRBV4-3 to TRBJ1-3; 7 nucleotides match TRBD1. The trim removed 1 base at V and 8 bases at J, leaving 11 bases unmatched. Looked up from germline, CDR1 is LGHNA and CDR2 is YSLEER. The CDR3 contains 16 residues. The CDR3: CASSQGPTGAMDTIYF. The CDR3 nucleotides read TGCGCCAGCAGCCAAGGCCCCACAGGGGCGATGGACACCATATATTTT.

V and J are TRBV6-1 and TRBJ1-2; TRBD1 matches at 7 bases. Germline V gene lookup returns CDR1 MNHNS and CDR2 SASEGT. The CDR3 consists of 14 residues. J was trimmed by 6 bases and V by 6 bases; bases with no gene match: 10. The CDR3 here is CASSEIQGDDGYTF. As DNA, the CDR3 is TGTGCCAGCAGCGAAATCCAGGGGGATGATGGCTACACCTTC.

V gene TRBV4-2 combines with J gene TRBJ1-6; a weak D match, TRBD1 (6 bases). This CDR3 region has 17 residues. The germline V gene encodes CDR1 LGHNA and CDR2 YNFKEQ. V lost 0 bases to trimming and J lost 8 bases, with 17 bases between them. The CDR3 loop reads CASSQDTGPGVYSPLHF. Written as DNA, the CDR3 is TGTGCCAGCAGCCAAGATACGGGTCCAGGGGTATATTCACCCCTCCACTTT.

This clone was counted a single time. The chain uses TRBV4-2 and TRBJ2-2; perhaps TRBD2 as D (6 bases). In germline, CDR1 is LGHNA, CDR2 YNFKEQ. Trimming stripped 1 base from V and 3 bases from J, with 9 bases between. The CDR3 runs to 15 residues. CDR3 sequence: CASSQGDSYTGELFF. The DNA of the CDR3 is TGTGCCAGCAGCCAAGGGGACTCATACACCGGGGAGCTGTTTTTT.

The chain carries TRBV28 and TRBJ2-5; 9 positions agree with TRBD1. CDR1 and CDR2 (germline): MDHEN, SYDVKM. The ends lost 6 bases at V and 6 bases at J; junction bases unmatched: 8. This CDR3 has 14 residues. CDR3 region: CASRGTGGWKTQYF. DNA of the CDR3: TGTGCCAGCAGGGGTACAGGGGGCTGGAAGACCCAGTACTTC.

Only one count was recorded for this clone. This rearrangement joins TRBV7-2 to TRBJ1-2; no clear D. V lost 1 base to trimming and J lost 4 bases, with 10 bases between them. Germline lookup yields CDR1 SGHTA and CDR2 FQGNSA. The CDR3 contains 14 residues. This CDR3 is CASSLGGGSYGYTF. The CDR3 bases are TGTGCCAGCAGCTTAGGTGGAGGGAGCTATGGCTACACCTTC.

This clone was counted between two and nine times. J is TRBJ1-2 and V is TRBV7-9; D call uncertain. Trimming cost V 3 bases and J 2 bases, with 7 bases left between them. The CDR3 runs to 13 residues. CDR1 and CDR2 from the germline V gene are SEHNR and FQNEAQ (reference sequence). The chain's CDR3 is CASSFGRNYGYTF. In DNA, the CDR3 is TGTGCCAGCAGCTTCGGGAGGAACTATGGCTACACCTTC.

The CDR3 DNA sequence: TGTGCCAGCAGTTTGTCGGACAGGGGGCTCGGTTACTTC. Translating gives CASSLSDRGLGYF. The chain recombines TRBV28 with TRBJ2-7, with 11 bases matching TRBD1. This CDR3 spans 13 amino acids. Trimming took 3 bases from V and 13 from J; bases not matched to a gene: 8. In germline, CDR1 is MDHEN, CDR2 SYDVKM. The variable domain in full, with the rest retrieved from reference TRBV28 and TRBJ2-7, is DVKVTQSSRYLVKRTGEKVFLECVQDMDHENMFWYRQDPGLGLRLIYFSYDVKMKEKGDIPEGYSVSREKKERFSLILESASTNQTSMYLCASSLSDRGLGYFGPGTRLTVT.